The 30 T cell receptor beta chains below were found in one sample sequenced in a study of T-cell reconstitution after alpha-beta-depleted transplantation in children. Construction of the TCRbeta library involved unique molecular identifiers. TCRdb re-called the PCR reads through MiXCR, storing one row per CDR3 protein. Here the sample spans about 460,000 distinct CDR3 sequences, 12% being singletons. The sample in question was PBMCs from the stem cell graft donor, obtained from the stem cell graft. Receptors were obtained from a human donor who donated a stem cell graft to a child with combined immunodeficiency.

The chain uses TRBV5-1 and TRBJ2-7; 8 bases fit TRBD1. The CDR3 totals 15 residues. Germline assignment: CDR1 SGHRS and CDR2 YFSETQ. V lost 1 base to trimming and J lost 2 bases; unmatched junction nucleotides: 5. The CDR3 loop reads CASSLPGQETYEQYF. The CDR3 bases are TGCGCCAGCAGCTTGCCGGGACAGGAGACCTACGAGCAGTACTTC.

The sample holds a few counts of this clonotype. J is TRBJ2-1 and V is TRBV28; no clear D. The CDR3 is 16 residues long. V shed 5 bases and J shed 4 bases, with 18 bases lying between them. Germline V gene data show CDR1 as MDHEN and CDR2 as SYDVKM. The CDR3 nucleotides are TGTGCCAGCAGTACCCTTTTGCGGAGCAATTACAATGAGCAGTTCTTC. Residues: CASSTLLRSNYNEQFF.

The table lists this clonotype with many counts. The rearrangement uses TRBV12-3 or TRBV12-4 and TRBJ2-1; D may be TRBD1 or TRBD2 (5 bases each). V was clipped by 3 bases and J by 5 bases, with 14 bases between them. The CDR3 is 15 residues long. CDR3 loop: CASSLYRGGNNEQFF. The DNA of the CDR3 is TGTGCCAGCAGTTTGTATCGGGGCGGCAACAATGAGCAGTTCTTC.

This clonotype came up a few times. The chain carries TRBV11-2 and TRBJ2-5; D uncertain. The V end was cut by 0 bases, the J end by 5 bases, with 13 bases between. Germline CDR1 SGHAT, CDR2 FQNNGV. The CDR3 is made up of 15 amino acids. CDR3 sequence reads: CASSLDRGDWETQYF. CDR3 bases: TGTGCCAGCAGCTTAGATCGTGGGGATTGGGAGACCCAGTACTTC. Complete variable domain (other parts from reference TRBV11-2 and TRBJ2-5): EAGVAQSPRYKIIEKRQSVAFWCNPISGHATLYWYQQILGQGPKLLIQFQNNGVVDDSQLPKDRFSAERLKGVDSTLKIQPAKLEDSAVYLCASSLDRGDWETQYFGPGTRLLVL.

The rearrangement uses TRBV9 and TRBJ2-2, with TRBD2 identical over 16 bases. V lost 3 bases and J lost 9; bases outside the gene matches: 2. Germline V CDR1 and CDR2: SGDLS, YYNGEE. The CDR3 is made up of 15 amino acids. The CDR3 sequence: CASSGGLAGGRELFF. The CDR3 nucleotides are TGTGCCAGCAGCGGGGGACTAGCGGGAGGGAGGGAGCTGTTTTTT.

This clonotype was found a few times. The chain uses TRBV9 and TRBJ2-2; TRBD1 agrees at 7 bases. Germline trimming cut 2 bases from V and 8 bases from J; bases unmatched to any gene: 9. The V gene's germline CDR1 is SGDLS and CDR2 YYNGEE. This CDR3 is built from 15 residues. The CDR3 DNA reads TGTGCCAGCAGCGTCAGTAGACAGGGACCGGGGGAGCTGTTTTTT. This codes for CASSVSRQGPGELFF.

The chain employs TRBV11-2 and TRBJ2-5; TRBD2 matches 9 bases. This CDR3 is 15 amino acids long. The ends lost 4 bases at V and 5 bases at J; junction bases unmatched: 8. Germline V gene lookup returns CDR1 SGHAT and CDR2 FQNNGV. Here the CDR3 DNA reads TGTGCCAGCAGCTCCGGGACTAGCTCTGCGGAGACCCAGTACTTC. It specifies CASSSGTSSAETQYF.

CDR3 in amino acids: CASSGLAGWIYF. In nucleotides, the CDR3 is TGTGCCAGCAGCGGACTAGCGGGGTGGATATACTTC. V gene TRBV12-3 or TRBV12-4 combines with J gene TRBJ2-7, with 12 positions matching TRBD2. This CDR3 has 12 residues. Losses at the gene ends were 6 bases for V and 13 bases for J; bases not matched to a gene: 7.

Of note for this clonotype: A read error is possible here, since a much larger clone lies one base away. The chain combines TRBV10-3 with TRBJ2-5; 8 bases are a match to TRBD2. The germline V gene encodes CDR1 ENHRY and CDR2 SYGVKD. The CDR3 runs to 16 residues. CDR3 sequence: CDISTNVASGLKTQYF. Here the CDR3 DNA reads TGTGACATCAGTACAAACGTGGCTAGCGGGCTAAAGACCCAGTACTTC.

The chain links TRBV10-3 to TRBJ2-3; perhaps TRBD1 as D (6 bases). Germline V lookup: CDR1 ENHRY, CDR2 SYGVKD. The CDR3 consists of 16 residues. V dropped 0 bases and J dropped 4 bases, with 14 bases sitting between them. The CDR3 nucleotides read TGTGCCATCAGTGAGTCAGCGCAGGGGAAGGCAGATACGCAGTATTTT. The encoded protein is CAISESAQGKADTQYF.

CDR3 protein: CASRRTGETGANVLTF. The CDR3 bases are TGTGCCAGCAGGCGCACAGGGGAGACTGGGGCCAACGTCCTGACTTTC. The chain is built from TRBV12-3 or TRBV12-4 and TRBJ2-6; 7 bases agree with TRBD1. V was clipped by 6 bases and J by 2 bases; unmatched bases: 7. This CDR3 comprises 16 residues.

This clonotype was seen a handful of times. V is TRBV6-2 or TRBV6-3 and J is TRBJ2-2; 10 bases align to TRBD2. The CDR3 spans 17 residues. Per germline, CDR1 MNHEY and CDR2 SVGEGT. The junction had 8 bases not matched to a gene; V was cut back by 4 bases and J by 3 bases. The CDR3 DNA reads TGTGCCAGCAGTTCTCCTAGCGGGAGTTGGGACACCGGGGAGCTGTTTTTT. Residues: CASSSPSGSWDTGELFF.

This clonotype was found many times. This chain links TRBV20-1 with TRBJ2-3, with 12 bases matching TRBD2. From germline, CDR1 is DFQATT and CDR2 SNEGSKA (reference sequence). This CDR3 contains 16 residues. The V and J ends lost 0 bases and 5 bases, in that order; junction bases with no gene match: 6. The CDR3 sequence: CSARDGLAGRIDTQYF. In DNA, the CDR3 is TGCAGTGCTAGAGATGGACTAGCGGGACGAATAGATACGCAGTATTTT.

This clonotype has just a few counts. The rearrangement joins TRBV24-1 to TRBJ1-3, with D possibly being TRBD1 (5 bases). Per the germline V gene, CDR1 is KGHDR and CDR2 is SFDVKD. Trimming shortened V by 2 bases and J by 0 bases, and 16 bases separated the two germline ends. The CDR3 runs 18 residues. CDR3 bases: TGTGCCACCAGTGATTCCTCTCCGGACACTCGCTCTGGAAACACCATATATTTT. Protein sequence: CATSDSSPDTRSGNTIYF.

V is TRBV11-3 and J is TRBJ1-3; D remains ambiguous. The CDR3 spans 14 residues. Germline CDR1 and CDR2: SGHNT and YENEEA. The V end lost 5 bases, the J end lost 8 bases, and 16 bases lay between the germline ends. CDR3 residues: CASSPKFVSDTIYF. DNA for the CDR3: TGTGCCAGCAGCCCGAAGTTCGTATCGGACACCATATATTTT.

The chain joins TRBV6-2 or TRBV6-3 to TRBJ2-7, with 8 positions matching TRBD2. The ends lost 2 bases at V and 2 bases at J; junction bases unmatched: 8. This CDR3 is built from 16 residues. From germline, CDR1 is MNHEY and CDR2 SVGEGT. CDR3 sequence (DNA): TGTGCCAGCAGTTACACTAGCGGAAAGCAAACCTACGAGCAGTACTTC. Translated, it gives CASSYTSGKQTYEQYF.

This clonotype appeared a few times. The chain employs TRBV6-1 and TRBJ2-5, with 7 positions matching TRBD2. V gave up 6 bases and J gave up 5 bases; unmatched junction bases: 12. This CDR3 contains 15 residues. Germline lookup yields CDR1 MNHNS and CDR2 SASEGT. CDR3 DNA sequence: TGTGCCAGCAGCCTCCCTTGGACTAGTCCGGAGACCCAGTACTTC. As protein: CASSLPWTSPETQYF.

This clonotype was seen ten or more times. This rearrangement joins TRBV5-1 to TRBJ2-7; D perhaps matches TRBD1 (7 bases). The germline gives CDR1 SGHRS, CDR2 YFSETQ. V dropped 0 bases and J dropped 1 base, with 14 bases sitting between them. The CDR3 is 16 residues long. The CDR3 protein is CASSLGGQEGSYEQYF. For the CDR3, the DNA is TGCGCCAGCAGCTTGGGAGGACAGGAGGGATCCTACGAGCAGTACTTC.

In nucleotides, the CDR3 is TGTGCCAGCAGCTCGACCCTCGCCACCGGGGAGCTGTTTTTT. This gives the protein CASSSTLATGELFF. This chain joins TRBV5-8 and TRBJ2-2; D gene ambiguous. Germline V lookup: CDR1 SGHTS, CDR2 YDEGEE. CDR3 length: 14 amino acids. V was trimmed by 3 bases and J by 4 bases, leaving 10 bases between them.

The chain carries TRBV5-1 and TRBJ2-3; no definite D call. Germline CDR1 and CDR2: SGHRS and YFSETQ. V was trimmed by 0 bases and J by 3 bases, leaving 11 bases between them. The CDR3 totals 15 residues. The CDR3 sequence: CASSLGQTRTDTQYF. CDR3 sequence (DNA): TGCGCCAGCAGCTTGGGACAAACGAGGACAGATACGCAGTATTTT.

The chain combines TRBV24-1 with TRBJ2-3, with 8 bases identical to TRBD2. The germline CDR1 and CDR2 sequences are KGHDR and SFDVKD. Trimming took 1 base from V and 4 from J; bases not matched to a gene: 15. This CDR3 region has 19 residues. CDR3 loop: CATSDFGRKQAGVADTQYF. In nucleotides, the CDR3 is TGTGCCACCAGTGATTTCGGACGGAAGCAAGCGGGAGTGGCAGATACGCAGTATTTT.

This clonotype has only a few counts. The chain joins TRBV9 to TRBJ2-5, with D possibly being TRBD1 (5 bases). V was cut by 3 bases and J by 5 bases, with 14 bases left in between. The germline gives CDR1 SGDLS, CDR2 YYNGEE. This CDR3 contains 14 residues. DNA for the CDR3: TGTGCCAGCAGCGAGGCAGGGCTCAGGGAGACCCAGTACTTC. Amino acid sequence: CASSEAGLRETQYF.

V gene TRBV6-2 or TRBV6-3 combines with J gene TRBJ1-5; 7 nucleotides align to TRBD1. Germline V lookup: CDR1 MNHEY, CDR2 SVGEGT. The CDR3 loop spans 14 amino acids. The V gene end was trimmed by 8 bases and the J gene end by 1 base; junction bases not matched to a gene: 5. CDR3 in amino acids: CASSDRDSNQPQHF. The CDR3 bases are TGTGCCAGCTCCGACAGGGACAGCAATCAGCCCCAGCATTTT.

This clonotype has a count of ten or more. The chain links TRBV5-6 to TRBJ2-5, with a weak D call TRBD1 (7 bases). This CDR3 has 17 amino acids. In germline, CDR1 is SGHDT, CDR2 YYEEEE. V was shortened by 2 bases and J by 2 bases, with 19 bases between the two germline ends. The DNA of the CDR3 is TGTGCCAGCAGCTTAAACAGGGGTACTAGCAGACAAGAGACCCAGTACTTC. Residues: CASSLNRGTSRQETQYF.

The J gene is TRBJ2-3, the V gene TRBV5-1; the D is unclear. The V end lost 2 bases, the J end lost 7 bases, and 11 bases lay between the germline ends. Germline CDR1 and CDR2: SGHRS and YFSETQ. This CDR3 region has 13 residues. The CDR3 sequence is CASSFDLPHTQYF. The CDR3 region has the DNA TGCGCCAGCAGCTTTGATTTGCCACATACGCAGTATTTT. Using reference TRBV5-1 and TRBJ2-3 for the parts outside the CDR3, the full variable domain is KAGVTQTPRYLIKTRGQQVTLSCSPISGHRSVSWYQQTPGQGLQFLFEYFSETQRNKGNFPGRFSGRQFSNSRSEMNVSTLELGDSALYLCASSFDLPHTQYFGPGTRLTVL.

This clonotype was observed a single time. The junction differs from germline at one of its ends, possibly a read error. This chain uses TRBV7-9 with TRBJ2-7; D call uncertain. Germline V gives CDR1 SEHNR, CDR2 FQNEAQ (reference sequence). There are 13 residues in the CDR3. The CDR3 DNA reads as TGTGCCAGCAGCCCCTCTATCCTCTACGAGAAGTACTTC. The encoded protein is CASSPSILYEKYF. The full variable domain, with the rest looked up from reference TRBV7-9 and TRBJ2-7, is DTGVSQNPRHKITKRGQNVTFRCDPISEHNRLYWYRQTLGQGPEFLTYFQNEAQLEKSRLLSDRFSAERPKGSFSTLEIQRTEQGDSAMYLCASSPSILYEKYFGPGTRLTVT.

This CDR3 is CASRKEGQPQHF. DNA for the CDR3: TGTGCCAGCAGGAAAGAGGGCCAGCCCCAGCATTTT. The rearrangement joins TRBV6-1 to TRBJ1-5; D gene unclear. This CDR3 has 12 residues. Germline CDR1 reads MNHNS; CDR2 reads SASEGT. Between the trimmed V and J ends, which lost 6 bases and 7 bases, there was a span of 10 bases.

This clonotype was counted a few times. The chain carries TRBV10-3 and TRBJ2-5, with TRBD2 matching 15 bases. With V trimmed by 8 bases and J by 2 bases, 0 bases remained unmatched. This CDR3 contains 14 residues. Germline V CDR1 and CDR2: ENHRY, SYGVKD. For the CDR3, the DNA is TGTGCCATCGGACTAGCGGGGGGGCAAGAGACCCAGTACTTC. Its translation is CAIGLAGGQETQYF.

The chain is built from TRBV4-3 and TRBJ2-1; tentative D call: TRBD1 (7 bases). The CDR3 length is 16 residues. Trimming left V 4 bases short and J 1 base short, with 14 bases between. Looked up from germline, CDR1 is LGHNA and CDR2 is YSLEER. CDR3 amino acids: CASSPQTGRSYNEQFF. In DNA form, the CDR3 reads TGCGCCAGCAGCCCGCAGACAGGGAGGTCCTACAATGAGCAGTTCTTC.

The chain joins TRBV20-1 to TRBJ2-5; D ambiguous. The CDR3 consists of 13 residues. CDR1 is DFQATT, CDR2 SNEGSKA, per germline (reference sequence). Trimming took off 6 bases at V and 5 bases at J, with 16 bases between the two ends. The CDR3 DNA is TGCAGTGCCACCAGAGGCAGTGGGGAGACCCAGTACTTC. This sequence encodes CSATRGSGETQYF.